The table lists the clone carrying this TCR beta chain with many counts. Its antigen is not identified. The source of the sample is a study of molecular identifiers for immune sequencing clone quantification. Study observations and caveats: Jurkat TCR RNA that was spiked in from one cell was reportedly detectable among 750,000 to 1,000,000 naive cells.

Via MiXCR, TCRdb re-called the PCR reads, giving one row per CDR3 protein. The table includes a few hundred thousand distinct CDR3 sequences, roughly a fifth detected once. V was clipped by 5 bases and J by 4 bases; unmatched bases: 10. The CDR3 length is 14 residues. Germline V lookup: CDR1 DFQATT, CDR2 SNEGSKA (reference sequence). Source material for naive CD8 libraries was about 19,000 to 1,000,000 sorted cells, with 10%, 30% or 50% RNA. Naive CD8 T cells were picked out by sorting for CD8+CD4-CCR7+CD45RA+. The clonotype was recovered from a human donor in good health. Some libraries in this study had Jurkat cell RNA spiked in. Sequencing was carried out using naive CD8+ T cells from blood, with Jurkat cell RNA spiked in. Subset meaning: FACS-sorted CD8+CD4-CCR7+CD45RA+ naive T cells. This chain uses TRBV20-1 with TRBJ2-7; TRBD1 matches 8 bases. The CDR3 spells CSALRTGTPYEQYF. As DNA, the CDR3 is TGCAGTGCTCTTCGGACAGGGACCCCATACGAGCAGTACTTC.